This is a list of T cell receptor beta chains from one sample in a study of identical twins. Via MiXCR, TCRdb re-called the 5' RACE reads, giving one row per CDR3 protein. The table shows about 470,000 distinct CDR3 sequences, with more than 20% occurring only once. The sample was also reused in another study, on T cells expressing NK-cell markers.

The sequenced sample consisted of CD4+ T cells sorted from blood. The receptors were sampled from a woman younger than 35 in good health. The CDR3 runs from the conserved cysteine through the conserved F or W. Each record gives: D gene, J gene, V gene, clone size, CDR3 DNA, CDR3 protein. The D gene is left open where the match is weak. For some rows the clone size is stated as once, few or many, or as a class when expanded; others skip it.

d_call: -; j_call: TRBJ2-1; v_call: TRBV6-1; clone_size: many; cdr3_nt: TGTGCCAGCAGTGAAGTTTCCGTTTGGTTCTTC; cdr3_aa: CASSEVSVWFF
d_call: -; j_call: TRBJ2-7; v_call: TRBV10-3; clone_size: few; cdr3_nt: TGTGCCATCAGTGGACTAGGAGGGCAGTACTTC; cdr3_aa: CAISGLGGQYF
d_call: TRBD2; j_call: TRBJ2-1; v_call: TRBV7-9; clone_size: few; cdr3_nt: TGTGCCAGCAGCGCGCCGCGGACTAGTTCGGATGAGCAGTTCTTC; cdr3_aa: CASSAPRTSSDEQFF
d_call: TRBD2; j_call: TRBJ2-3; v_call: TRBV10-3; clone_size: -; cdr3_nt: TGTGCCATCAGGAAAGTCTCCGGGACTAGCGGGGGAGCAGATACGCAGTATTTT; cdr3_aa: CAIRKVSGTSGGADTQYF
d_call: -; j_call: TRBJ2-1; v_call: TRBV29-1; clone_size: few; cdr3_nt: TGCAGCGTCGGGACTTACCACAATGAGCAGTTCTTC; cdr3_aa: CSVGTYHNEQFF
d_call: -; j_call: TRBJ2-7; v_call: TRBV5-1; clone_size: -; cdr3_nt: TGCGCCAGCAGCTTGGATTTAGTAAACTACGAGCAGTACTTC; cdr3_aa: CASSLDLVNYEQYF
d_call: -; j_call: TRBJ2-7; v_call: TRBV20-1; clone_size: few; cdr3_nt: TGCAGTGCTAGGTACGGATACTCCTACGAGCAGTACTTC; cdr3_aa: CSARYGYSYEQYF
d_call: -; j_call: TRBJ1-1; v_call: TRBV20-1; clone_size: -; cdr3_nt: TGCAGTGCTAGATCGGTGGGTATTGAAGCTTTCTTT; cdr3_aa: CSARSVGIEAFF
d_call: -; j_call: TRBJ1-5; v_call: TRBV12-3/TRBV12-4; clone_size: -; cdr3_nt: TGTGCCAGCAGTACCCAACAGGACGGACAGCCCCAGCATTTT; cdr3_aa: CASSTQQDGQPQHF
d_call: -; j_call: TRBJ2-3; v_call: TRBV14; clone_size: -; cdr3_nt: TGTGCCAGCAGCCAAGATTTCGGTACGCAGTATTTT; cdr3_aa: CASSQDFGTQYF
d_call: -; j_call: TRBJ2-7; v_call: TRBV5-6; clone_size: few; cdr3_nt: TGTGCCAGCAGCTCCCTCCAGGGTAACGGTTTGTACGAGCAGTACTTC; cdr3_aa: CASSSLQGNGLYEQYF
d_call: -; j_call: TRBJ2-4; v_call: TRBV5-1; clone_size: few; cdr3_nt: TGCGCCAGCAGCTTCGGGCAGGGTTTGAAACAGGGAAACATTCAGTACTTC; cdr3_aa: CASSFGQGLKQGNIQYF
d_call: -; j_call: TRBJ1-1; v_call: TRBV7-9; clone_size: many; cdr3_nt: TGTGCCAGCAGCTTATTACAGGGAACTGAAGCTTTCTTT; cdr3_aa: CASSLLQGTEAFF
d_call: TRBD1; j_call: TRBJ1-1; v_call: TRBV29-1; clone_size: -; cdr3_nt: TGCAGCGTTCGAGACCGGACAGGGGCAGTGACTGAAGCTTTCTTT; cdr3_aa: CSVRDRTGAVTEAFF
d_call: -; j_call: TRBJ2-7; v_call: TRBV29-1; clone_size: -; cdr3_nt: TGCAGCGTCAAAGTTAGGAGGACCTACGAGCAGTACTTC; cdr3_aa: CSVKVRRTYEQYF
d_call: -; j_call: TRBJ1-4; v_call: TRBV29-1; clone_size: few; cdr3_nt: TGCAGCGTTGTCGCCGGCCCTCACTATGAAAAACTGTTTTTT; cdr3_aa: CSVVAGPHYEKLFF
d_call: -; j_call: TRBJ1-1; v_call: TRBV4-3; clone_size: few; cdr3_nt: TGCGCCAGCAGCCAAGTTAAGAACACTGAAGCTTTCTTT; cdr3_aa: CASSQVKNTEAFF
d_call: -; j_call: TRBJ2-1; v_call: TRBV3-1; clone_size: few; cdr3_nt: TGTGCCAGCAGCCAAGACAGAACGGGAGCGACCTACAATGAGCAGTTCTTC; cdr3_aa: CASSQDRTGATYNEQFF
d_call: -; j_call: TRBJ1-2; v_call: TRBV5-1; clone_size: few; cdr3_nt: TGCGCCAGCAGCTTGGAGGGGCGAGAAGGCTACACCTTC; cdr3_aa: CASSLEGREGYTF
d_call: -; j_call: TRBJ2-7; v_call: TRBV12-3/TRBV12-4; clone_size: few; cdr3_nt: TGTGCCAGCAGGCATGGACTCACAGGCCCGTACGAGCAGTACTTC; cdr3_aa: CASRHGLTGPYEQYF
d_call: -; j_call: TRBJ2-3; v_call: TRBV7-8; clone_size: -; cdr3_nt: TGTGCCAGCAGCAGACAGGTGGCAGATACGCAGTATTTT; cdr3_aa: CASSRQVADTQYF
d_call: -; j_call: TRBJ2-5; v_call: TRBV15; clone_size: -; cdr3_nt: TGTGCCACCAGCAGGGTTCCGGTGGAGACCCAGTACTTC; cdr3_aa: CATSRVPVETQYF
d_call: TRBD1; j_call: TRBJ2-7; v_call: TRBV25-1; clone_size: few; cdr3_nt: TGTGCCAGCGGGGACAGCTACGAGCAGTACTTC; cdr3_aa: CASGDSYEQYF
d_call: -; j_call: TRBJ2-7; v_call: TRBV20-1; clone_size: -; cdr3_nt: TGCAGTGCTAGAGATCCTGGGGGCTCCTACGAGCAGTACTTC; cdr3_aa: CSARDPGGSYEQYF
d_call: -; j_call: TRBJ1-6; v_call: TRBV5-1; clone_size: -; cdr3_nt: TGCGCCAGCAGCTTGGCGGTCTCAGGGGCGGATTCACCCCTCCACTTT; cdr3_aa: CASSLAVSGADSPLHF
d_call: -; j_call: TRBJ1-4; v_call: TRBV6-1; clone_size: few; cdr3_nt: TGTGCCAGCGCGGACGGAACAACGAATGAAAAACTGTTTTTT; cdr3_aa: CASADGTTNEKLFF
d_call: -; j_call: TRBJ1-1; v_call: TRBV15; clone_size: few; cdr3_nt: TGTGCCACCAGCAGAGATTGGGGGGGAAACACTGAAGCTTTCTTT; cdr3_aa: CATSRDWGGNTEAFF
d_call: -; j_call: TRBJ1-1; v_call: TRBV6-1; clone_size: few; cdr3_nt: TGTGCCAGCAGTGAAGCGCTTCGAGGGAACACTGAAGCTTTCTTT; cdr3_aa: CASSEALRGNTEAFF
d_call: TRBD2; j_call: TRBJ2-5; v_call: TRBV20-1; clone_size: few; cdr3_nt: TGCAGTGCTTTACTAGCGGGACAGGAAGAGACCCAGTACTTC; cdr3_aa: CSALLAGQEETQYF
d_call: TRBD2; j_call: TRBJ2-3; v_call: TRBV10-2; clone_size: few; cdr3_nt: TGCGCCAGCAGTGAGTCCCCTAGCGGTAGGGTTAGCACAGATACGCAGTATTTT; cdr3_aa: CASSESPSGRVSTDTQYF
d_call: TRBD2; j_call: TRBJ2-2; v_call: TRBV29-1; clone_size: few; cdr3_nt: TGCAGCACAAAAGCGGGACTCACCGGGGAGCTGTTTTTT; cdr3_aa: CSTKAGLTGELFF
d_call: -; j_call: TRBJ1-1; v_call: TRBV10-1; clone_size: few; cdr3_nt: TGCGCCAGCAGTGAGTTTGCCTACACTGAAGCTTTCTTT; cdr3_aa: CASSEFAYTEAFF